Each of the 17 T cell receptor beta chains below was sequenced from the same sample in a study of shared clonotypes between healthy human individuals. Method: immunoSEQ multiplex PCR; TCRdb's copy keeps in-frame clones and lacks some. The sample consists of 600,000 to 700,000 clones, around 78% of them appearing once. The sequenced sample was memory CD4+ T cells sorted from blood. Subset described: CD45RA-negative fraction. The receptors here all came from a woman in her twenties or thirties in good health.

CDR3 sequence reads: CASTLSGINTDTQYF. CDR3 nucleotide sequence: TGTGCCAGCACTCTTAGCGGGATTAACACAGATACGCAGTATTTT. The V and J genes are TRBV2 and TRBJ2-3, with 8 bases fitting TRBD2. Per germline, CDR1 SNHLY and CDR2 FYNNEI. Losses at the gene ends were 7 bases for V and 2 bases for J; bases not matched to a gene: 8. There are 15 residues in the CDR3.

The rearrangement joins TRBV5-1 to TRBJ2-7, with 10 nucleotides matching TRBD1. V was pared by 7 bases and J by 1 base, with 8 bases of the junction left unmatched. The V gene's germline CDR1 is SGHRS and CDR2 YFSETQ. The CDR3 sequence is 15 residues long. CDR3 bases: TGCGCCAGCGGGACAGGGACAGGGGTATCCTACGAGCAGTACTTC. It yields the protein CASGTGTGVSYEQYF.

This clone was seen just once. The chain joins TRBV5-1 to TRBJ2-3, with D perhaps TRBD1 (6 bases). Germline V gene data show CDR1 as SGHRS and CDR2 as YFSETQ. V lost 2 bases to trimming and J lost 3 bases, with 7 bases between them. There are 13 residues in the CDR3. CDR3 bases: TGCGCCAGCAGCTTCCAGGGGACAGATACGCAGTATTTT. As protein: CASSFQGTDTQYF. Using reference TRBV5-1 and TRBJ2-3 for the parts outside the CDR3, the full variable domain is KAGVTQTPRYLIKTRGQQVTLSCSPISGHRSVSWYQQTPGQGLQFLFEYFSETQRNKGNFPGRFSGRQFSNSRSEMNVSTLELGDSALYLCASSFQGTDTQYFGPGTRLTVL.

The rearrangement links TRBV6-5 to TRBJ1-1; tentatively, D is TRBD1 (5 bases). The CDR3 is made up of 15 amino acids. Looked up from germline, CDR1 is MNHEY and CDR2 is SVGAGI. V dropped 2 bases and J dropped 3 bases, with 13 bases sitting between them. In nucleotides, the CDR3 is TGTGCCAGCAGTTACCAGGGCATGGGAGACACTGAAGCTTTCTTT. It is translated as CASSYQGMGDTEAFF.

The J gene is TRBJ2-7, the V gene TRBV18, with no clear D. This CDR3 spans 13 amino acids. Trimming shortened V by 3 bases and J by 6 bases, and 12 bases separated the two germline ends. Per germline, CDR1 KGHSH and CDR2 LQKENI. Written as DNA, the CDR3 is TGTGCCAGCTCACCTCCCTGGGTAGCCGAGCAGTACTTC. The encoded protein is CASSPPWVAEQYF.

This clone has only one observation. This rearrangement joins TRBV6-5 to TRBJ2-3; D is uncertain. This CDR3 contains 14 residues. V shed 7 bases and J shed 0 bases, with 11 bases lying between them. In germline, CDR1 is MNHEY, CDR2 SVGAGI. CDR3 sequence (DNA): TGTGCCAGCAAGGTGACATCTAGCACAGATACGCAGTATTTT. Protein: CASKVTSSTDTQYF.

The chain uses TRBV30 and TRBJ1-3; D remains unclear. V was trimmed by 4 bases and J by 4 bases, leaving 5 bases between them. This CDR3 has 11 residues. In germline, CDR1 is GTSNPN, CDR2 SVGIG (reference sequence). DNA for the CDR3: TGTGCCTGGAATTCGGGAAACACCATATATTTT. Its protein is CAWNSGNTIYF.

The V and J genes are TRBV2 and TRBJ1-2; D is undetermined. Looked up from germline, CDR1 is SNHLY and CDR2 is FYNNEI. This CDR3 region has 13 residues. Deletions cut 4 bases from V and 0 bases from J, with 6 bases between. The CDR3 reads CASSAWANYGYTF. The CDR3 bases are TGTGCCAGCAGTGCGTGGGCTAACTATGGCTACACCTTC.

The J gene is TRBJ1-4, the V gene TRBV4-1; 11 positions match TRBD1. J gave up 3 bases and V 0 bases, and 15 bases lay outside the gene matches. This CDR3 has 21 residues. Germline CDR1 and CDR2: MGHRA and YSYEKL. CDR3 region: CASSQEGKGQGVGSSNEKLFF. The CDR3, as DNA: TGCGCCAGCAGCCAAGAAGGGAAGGGACAGGGGGTAGGCTCATCTAATGAAAAACTGTTTTTT.

V gene TRBV6-1 combines with J gene TRBJ1-5; D gene uncertain. This CDR3 is built from 13 residues. Germline values: CDR1 MNHNS, CDR2 SASEGT. Trimming removed 2 bases from V and 3 bases from J, with 5 bases in between. The CDR3 DNA reads TGTGCCAGCAGTGAACCGGCCAATCAGCCCCAGCATTTT. Its protein is CASSEPANQPQHF.

The rearrangement links TRBV27 to TRBJ2-7, with a weak D call TRBD2 (6 bases). This CDR3 is 15 amino acids long. V lost 6 bases and J 2 bases, leaving 17 bases between the germline ends. Looked up from germline, CDR1 is MNHEY and CDR2 is SMNVEV (reference sequence). The CDR3 protein is CASRRLVARPYEQYF. In DNA, the CDR3 is TGTGCCAGCAGACGACTAGTAGCGAGACCCTACGAGCAGTACTTC.

The genes are TRBV19 and TRBJ2-3, with 10 nucleotides matching TRBD2. Germline assignment: CDR1 LNHDA and CDR2 SQIVND (reference sequence). The V and J ends lost 3 bases and 3 bases, in that order; junction bases with no gene match: 12. The CDR3 contains 18 residues. DNA for the CDR3: TGTGCCAGTAGTATTAGCGGGAGGCCTCTTCGGGGGACAGATACGCAGTATTTT. Its translation: CASSISGRPLRGTDTQYF.

This clone was seen more than once but under ten times. The chain recombines TRBV19 with TRBJ2-3; D unclear. Germline loops: CDR1 LNHDA, CDR2 SQIVND (reference sequence). The CDR3 sequence is 11 residues long. Trimming removed 4 bases at V and 6 bases at J, with 5 bases between. DNA for the CDR3: TGTGCCAGTAGTAATGTCGATACGCAGTATTTT. Translating it yields CASSNVDTQYF.

The sample holds a few counts of this clone. This chain links TRBV7-8 with TRBJ1-5; D gene ambiguous. This CDR3 has 13 amino acids. Germline assignment: CDR1 SGHVS and CDR2 FQNEAQ. The germline V and J ends were trimmed by 5 bases and 9 bases, with 14 bases remaining between them. This chain's CDR3 is CASSEVAGGPQHF. The CDR3 DNA follows: TGTGCCAGCAGCGAGGTGGCGGGCGGGCCCCAGCATTTT.

CDR3 nucleotide sequence: TGTGCCAGCATCAACTCTGGGGCCAACGTCCTGACTTTC. Translating it yields CASINSGANVLTF. The chain recombines TRBV28 with TRBJ2-6; D remains ambiguous. The germline gives CDR1 MDHEN, CDR2 SYDVKM. The CDR3 runs 13 residues. V was trimmed by 7 bases and J by 0 bases, leaving 4 bases between them.

The rearrangement links TRBV27 to TRBJ2-5, with a possible D match to TRBD2 (5 bases). V lost 8 bases and J lost 7, with 23 bases in between. Germline V gene sequence: CDR1 MNHEY, CDR2 SMNVEV (reference sequence). This CDR3 comprises 15 residues. The CDR3 DNA reads as TGTGCCAGCGCGGCGGATTCGCGGGTTGCGGGGACCCAGTACTTC. It is translated as CASAADSRVAGTQYF.

The J gene is TRBJ1-5, the V gene TRBV6-1, with D perhaps matching TRBD1 (6 bases). Germline CDR1 reads MNHNS; CDR2 reads SASEGT. The CDR3 is 15 amino acids. Trimming left V 2 bases short and J 1 base short, with 9 bases between. The CDR3 sequence: CASSEWQGSNQPQHF. CDR3 DNA sequence: TGTGCCAGCAGTGAATGGCAGGGGAGCAATCAGCCCCAGCATTTT.